This T cell receptor beta chain was captured by sequencing in a study of PD-1 blockade in classical Hodgkin lymphoma. Looking at the study overall: On a schedule of every 2 weeks, patients received nivolumab 3 mg/kg intravenously.

Measured with immunoSEQ multiplex PCR; TCRdb has only the in-frame clones, and not every one. The table shows about 50,000 clones, with around two thirds occurring only once. V lost 2 bases, J lost 8 bases, and 13 bases lay in between. There are 14 residues in the CDR3. CDR1 MNHEY and CDR2 SMNVEV come from the germline V gene (reference sequence). General study points: At C4D1, TCR diversity had climbed significantly for CD4+ cells, though not for CD8+ cells. Newly diagnosed patients reportedly had lower baseline TCR diversity than healthy donors.

Every patient was affected by relapse after autologous stem cell transplantation, while exposure to brentuximab vedotin was not uniform. Best responses fell into complete response, partial response or progressive disease. Turning to this clone: The antigen is undetermined.

The sample was peripheral blood mononuclear cells (PBMCs), taken before the second cycle of nivolumab. This sequence originates from a human donor with classical Hodgkin lymphoma. V gene TRBV27 combines with J gene TRBJ2-4, with D perhaps given as TRBD1 or TRBD2 (6 bases each). CDR3: CASSLRGPFDIQYF. The CDR3, as DNA: TGTGCCAGCAGTTTACGGGGGCCGTTCGACATTCAGTACTTC.